The TCR beta chain described here comes from a study of Graves' ophthalmopathy and Graves' hyperthyroidism. J lost 6 bases, V lost 2 bases, and 5 bases had no gene match. Germline values: CDR1 MNHEY, CDR2 SVGAGI. The CDR3 sequence is 14 residues long. Researchers turned away patients with other autoimmune diseases, uncontrolled infections, pregnancy or lactation. Thyroid ultrasound, orbital computed tomography, TRAb, serum thyroxine and clinical symptoms formed the basis of diagnosis. The PBMCs had their origin in about 9.7 ml of fresh peripheral blood. The authors amplified TCR beta CDR3 regions from RNA transcripts. Investigators did first-round RT-PCR with HTBI primers, then second-round multiplex PCR. Using its own MiXCR run on the multiplex PCR reads, TCRdb lists one record per CDR3 protein. The sample lists roughly 160,000 distinct CDR3 sequences; roughly two fifths were seen once. Study outcomes and limitations: Ophthalmopathy progression prediction by the model yielded a sensitivity of about 71% and a specificity of 72.22%.

As regards this clonotype: Its antigen is unidentified.

Sequenced: peripheral blood. The rearrangement joins TRBV6-5 to TRBJ2-7; 9 bases are shared with TRBD2. The source of this sequence is a woman aged 40-49 years with Graves' ophthalmopathy. The CDR3 sequence: CASSYEVAGVEQYF. The CDR3 DNA is TGTGCCAGCAGTTACGAGGTAGCGGGAGTCGAGCAGTACTTC.